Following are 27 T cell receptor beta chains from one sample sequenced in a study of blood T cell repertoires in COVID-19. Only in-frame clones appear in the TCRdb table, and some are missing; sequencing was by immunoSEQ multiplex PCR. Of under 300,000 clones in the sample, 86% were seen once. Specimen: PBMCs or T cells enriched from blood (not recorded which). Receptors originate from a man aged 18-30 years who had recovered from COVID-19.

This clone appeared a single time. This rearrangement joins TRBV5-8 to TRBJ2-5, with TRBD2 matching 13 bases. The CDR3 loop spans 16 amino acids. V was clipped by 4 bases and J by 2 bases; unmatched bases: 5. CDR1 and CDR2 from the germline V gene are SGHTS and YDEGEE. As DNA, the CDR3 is TGTGCCAGCAGCACCGGGACTAGCGGGATACAAGAGACCCAGTACTTC. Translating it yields CASSTGTSGIQETQYF.

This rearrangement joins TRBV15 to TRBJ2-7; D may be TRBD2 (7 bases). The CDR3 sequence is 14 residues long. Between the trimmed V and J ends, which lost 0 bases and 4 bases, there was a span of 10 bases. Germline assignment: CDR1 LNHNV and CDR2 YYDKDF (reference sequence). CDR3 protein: CATSRDGGAYEQYF. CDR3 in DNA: TGTGCCACCAGCAGAGATGGGGGGGCGTACGAGCAGTACTTC.

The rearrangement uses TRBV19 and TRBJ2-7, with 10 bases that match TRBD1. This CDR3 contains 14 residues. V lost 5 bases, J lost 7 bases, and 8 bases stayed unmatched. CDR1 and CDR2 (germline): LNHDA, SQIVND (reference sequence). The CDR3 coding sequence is TGTGCCAGTAGTGGGACAGGGGAGGGTCGGGAGCAGTACTTC. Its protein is CASSGTGEGREQYF.

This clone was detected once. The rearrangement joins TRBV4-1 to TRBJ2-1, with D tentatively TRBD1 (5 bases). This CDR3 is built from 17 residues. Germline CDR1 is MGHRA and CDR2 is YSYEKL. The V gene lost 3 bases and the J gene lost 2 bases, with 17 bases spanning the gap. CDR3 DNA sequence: TGCGCCAGCAGCCAGACCGCGATGGGGCTTACCTACAATGAGCAGTTCTTC. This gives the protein CASSQTAMGLTYNEQFF.

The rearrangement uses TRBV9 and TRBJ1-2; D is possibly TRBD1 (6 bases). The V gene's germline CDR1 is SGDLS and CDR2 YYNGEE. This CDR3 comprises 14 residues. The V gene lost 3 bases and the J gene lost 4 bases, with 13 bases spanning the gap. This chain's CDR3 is CASSEGGGAYGYTF. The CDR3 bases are TGTGCCAGCAGCGAGGGTGGGGGGGCCTATGGCTACACCTTC.

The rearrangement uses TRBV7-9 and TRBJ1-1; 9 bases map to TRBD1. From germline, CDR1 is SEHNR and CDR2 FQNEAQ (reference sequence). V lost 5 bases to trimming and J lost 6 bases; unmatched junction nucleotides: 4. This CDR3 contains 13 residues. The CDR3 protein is CASSLGQGSEAFF. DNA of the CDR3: TGTGCCAGCAGCCTGGGACAGGGCTCTGAAGCTTTCTTT.

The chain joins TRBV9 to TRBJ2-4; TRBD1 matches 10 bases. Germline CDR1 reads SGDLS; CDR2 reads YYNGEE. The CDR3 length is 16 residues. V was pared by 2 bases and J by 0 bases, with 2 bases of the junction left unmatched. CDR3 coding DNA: TGTGCCAGCAGCGTGGGACAGGGGTTAGCCAAAAACATTCAGTACTTC. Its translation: CASSVGQGLAKNIQYF. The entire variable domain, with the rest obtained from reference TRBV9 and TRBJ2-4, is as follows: DSGVTQTPKHLITATGQRVTLRCSPRSGDLSVYWYQQSLDQGLQFLIQYYNGEERAKGNILERFSAQQFPDLHSELNLSSLELGDSALYFCASSVGQGLAKNIQYFGAGTRLSVL.

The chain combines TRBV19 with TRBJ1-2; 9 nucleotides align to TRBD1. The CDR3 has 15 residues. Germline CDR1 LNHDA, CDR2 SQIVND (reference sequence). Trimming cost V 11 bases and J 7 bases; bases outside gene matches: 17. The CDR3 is CAARTGVTANSGYTF. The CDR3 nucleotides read TGTGCCGCAAGGACAGGGGTAACGGCTAACAGTGGCTACACCTTC.

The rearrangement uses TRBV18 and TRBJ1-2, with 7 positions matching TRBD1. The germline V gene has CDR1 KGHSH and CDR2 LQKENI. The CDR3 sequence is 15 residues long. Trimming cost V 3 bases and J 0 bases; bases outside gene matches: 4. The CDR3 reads CASSPTGLANYGYTF. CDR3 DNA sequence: TGTGCCAGCTCACCGACAGGGCTAGCTAACTATGGCTACACCTTC.

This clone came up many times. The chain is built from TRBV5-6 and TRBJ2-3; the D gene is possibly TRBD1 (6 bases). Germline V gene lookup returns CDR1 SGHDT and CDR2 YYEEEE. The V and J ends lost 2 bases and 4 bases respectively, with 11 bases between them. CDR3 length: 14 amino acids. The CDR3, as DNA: TGTGCCAGCAGCTTCTCAGGGGTGTCAGATACGCAGTATTTT. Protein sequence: CASSFSGVSDTQYF.

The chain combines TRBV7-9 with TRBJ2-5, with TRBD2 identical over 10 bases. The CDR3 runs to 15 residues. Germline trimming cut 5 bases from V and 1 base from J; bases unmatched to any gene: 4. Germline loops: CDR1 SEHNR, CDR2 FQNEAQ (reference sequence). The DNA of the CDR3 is TGTGCCAGCAGCCCTGGACTAGCGGTCCAAGAGACCCAGTACTTC. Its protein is CASSPGLAVQETQYF.

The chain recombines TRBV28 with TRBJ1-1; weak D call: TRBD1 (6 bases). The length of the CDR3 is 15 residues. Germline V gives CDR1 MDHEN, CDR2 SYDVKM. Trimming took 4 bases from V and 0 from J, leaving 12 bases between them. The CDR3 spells CASSSRTEMNTEAFF. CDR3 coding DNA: TGTGCCAGCAGTTCTCGGACAGAGATGAACACTGAAGCTTTCTTT. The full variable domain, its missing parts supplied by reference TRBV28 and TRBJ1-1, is DVKVTQSSRYLVKRTGEKVFLECVQDMDHENMFWYRQDPGLGLRLIYFSYDVKMKEKGDIPEGYSVSREKKERFSLILESASTNQTSMYLCASSSRTEMNTEAFFGQGTRLTVV.

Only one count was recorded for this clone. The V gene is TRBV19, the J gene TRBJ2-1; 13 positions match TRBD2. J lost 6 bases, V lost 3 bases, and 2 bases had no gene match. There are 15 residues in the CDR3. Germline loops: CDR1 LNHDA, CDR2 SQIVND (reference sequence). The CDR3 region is CASSIRTSGSNEQFF. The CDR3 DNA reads TGTGCCAGTAGTATCAGGACTAGCGGGAGCAATGAGCAGTTCTTC.

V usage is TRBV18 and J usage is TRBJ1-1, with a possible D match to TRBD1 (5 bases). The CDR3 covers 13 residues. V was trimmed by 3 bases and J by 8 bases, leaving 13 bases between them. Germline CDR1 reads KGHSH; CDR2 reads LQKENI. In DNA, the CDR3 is TGTGCCAGCTCACCCGACGGAGGGGTAGAAGCTTTCTTT. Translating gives CASSPDGGVEAFF.

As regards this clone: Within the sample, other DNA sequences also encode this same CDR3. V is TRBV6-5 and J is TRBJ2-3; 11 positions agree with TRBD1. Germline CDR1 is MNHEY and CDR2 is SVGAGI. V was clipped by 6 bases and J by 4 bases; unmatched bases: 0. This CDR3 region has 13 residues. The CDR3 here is CASRGQGADTQYF. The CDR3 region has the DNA TGTGCCAGCAGGGGACAGGGGGCAGATACGCAGTATTTT.

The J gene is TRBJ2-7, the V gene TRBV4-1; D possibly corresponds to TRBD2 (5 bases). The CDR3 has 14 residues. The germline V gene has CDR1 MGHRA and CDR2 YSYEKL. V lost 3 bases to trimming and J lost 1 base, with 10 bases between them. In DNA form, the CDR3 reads TGCGCCAGCAGCCAGAGGGCACCTTCCTACGAGCAGTACTTC. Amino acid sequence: CASSQRAPSYEQYF.

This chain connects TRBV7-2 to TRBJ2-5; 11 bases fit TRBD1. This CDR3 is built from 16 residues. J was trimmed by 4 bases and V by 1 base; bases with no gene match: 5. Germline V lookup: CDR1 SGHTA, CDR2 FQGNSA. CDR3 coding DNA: TGTGCCAGCAGCTTAGGGACAGGGGGCTGGGGAGAGACCCAGTACTTC. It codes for CASSLGTGGWGETQYF.

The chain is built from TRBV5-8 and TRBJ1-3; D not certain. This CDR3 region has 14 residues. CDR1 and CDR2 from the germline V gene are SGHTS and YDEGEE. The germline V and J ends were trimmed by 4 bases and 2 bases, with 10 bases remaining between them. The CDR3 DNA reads TGTGCCAGCAGCCGCAAGAGCACTGGAAACACCATATATTTT. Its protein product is CASSRKSTGNTIYF.

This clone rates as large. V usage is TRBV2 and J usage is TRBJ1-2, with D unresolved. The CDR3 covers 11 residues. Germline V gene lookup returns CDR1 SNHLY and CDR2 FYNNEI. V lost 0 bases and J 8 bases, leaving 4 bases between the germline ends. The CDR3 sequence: CASSEALGYTF. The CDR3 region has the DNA TGTGCCAGCAGTGAAGCGCTAGGCTACACCTTC.

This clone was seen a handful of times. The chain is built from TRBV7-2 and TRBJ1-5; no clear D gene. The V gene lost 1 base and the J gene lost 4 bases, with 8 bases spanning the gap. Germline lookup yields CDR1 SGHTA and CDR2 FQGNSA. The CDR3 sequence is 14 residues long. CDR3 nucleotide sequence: TGTGCCAGCAGCTTAGGTGGCTTTAATCAGCCCCAGCATTTT. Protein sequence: CASSLGGFNQPQHF. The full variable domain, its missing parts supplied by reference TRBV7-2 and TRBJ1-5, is GAGVSQSPSNKVTEKGKDVELRCDPISGHTALYWYRQSLGQGLEFLIYFQGNSAPDKSGLPSDRFSAERTGGSVSTLTIQRTQQEDSAVYLCASSLGGFNQPQHFGDGTRLSIL.

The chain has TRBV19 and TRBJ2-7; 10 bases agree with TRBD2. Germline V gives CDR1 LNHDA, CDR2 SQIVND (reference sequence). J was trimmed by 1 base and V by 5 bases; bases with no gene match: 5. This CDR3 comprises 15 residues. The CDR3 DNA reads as TGTGCCAGTAGTGCGTTTAGCGGGAGGTCCTACGAGCAGTACTTC. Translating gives CASSAFSGRSYEQYF.

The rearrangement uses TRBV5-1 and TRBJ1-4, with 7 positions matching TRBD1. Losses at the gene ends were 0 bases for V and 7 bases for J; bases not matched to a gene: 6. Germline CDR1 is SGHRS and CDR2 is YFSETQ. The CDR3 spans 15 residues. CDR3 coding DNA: TGCGCCAGCAGCTTGGACGGGACAGTTAGTGAAAAACTGTTTTTT. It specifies CASSLDGTVSEKLFF.

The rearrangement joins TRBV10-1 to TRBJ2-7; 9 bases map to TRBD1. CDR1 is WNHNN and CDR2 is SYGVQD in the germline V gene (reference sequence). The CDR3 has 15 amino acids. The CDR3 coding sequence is TGCGCTCCAACGACGGACAGGACAGGGGTTAGAGAGCAGTACTTC. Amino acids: CAPTTDRTGVREQYF.

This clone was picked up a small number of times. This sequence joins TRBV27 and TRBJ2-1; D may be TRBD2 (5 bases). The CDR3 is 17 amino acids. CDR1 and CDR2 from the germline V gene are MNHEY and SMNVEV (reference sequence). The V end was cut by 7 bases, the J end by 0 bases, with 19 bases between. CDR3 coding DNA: TGTGCCAGCACTCCCAGGACTCAAGACTACTCCTACAATGAGCAGTTCTTC. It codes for CASTPRTQDYSYNEQFF.

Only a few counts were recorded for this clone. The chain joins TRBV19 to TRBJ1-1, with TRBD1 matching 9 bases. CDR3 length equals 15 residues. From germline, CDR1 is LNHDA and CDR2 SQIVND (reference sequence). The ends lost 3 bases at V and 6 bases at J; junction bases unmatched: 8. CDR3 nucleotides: TGTGCCAGTAGTATCTACGGGACAGGGCAAGCTGAAGCTTTCTTT. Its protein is CASSIYGTGQAEAFF.

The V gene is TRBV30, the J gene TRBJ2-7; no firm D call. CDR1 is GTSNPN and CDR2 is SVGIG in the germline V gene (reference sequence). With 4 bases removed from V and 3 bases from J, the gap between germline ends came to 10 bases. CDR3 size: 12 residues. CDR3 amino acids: CAWNQWSYEQYF. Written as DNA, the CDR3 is TGTGCCTGGAACCAGTGGAGCTACGAGCAGTACTTC.

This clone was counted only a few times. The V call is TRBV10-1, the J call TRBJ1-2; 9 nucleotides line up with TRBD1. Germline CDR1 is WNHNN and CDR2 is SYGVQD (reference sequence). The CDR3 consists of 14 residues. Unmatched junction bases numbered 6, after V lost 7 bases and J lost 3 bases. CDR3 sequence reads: CASNETGGDYGYTF. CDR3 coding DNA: TGCGCCAGCAACGAGACAGGGGGAGACTATGGCTACACCTTC.